Sequencing of this T cell receptor (beta chain) was carried out in a study of beta chain features in type 1 diabetes. Notes on the study in general: Sequencing from cDNA could over-represent high-TCR-expressing cells. Across all four CD4+ subsets, people with type 1 diabetes showed modestly shorter TCRB CDR3s. The study found that naive, central memory and Treg TCRB repertoires appeared more similar in patients than in healthy donors. Whether TCRB rearrangement is influenced by HLA type went unresolved here.

The table lists this clone with a few counts. The antigen remains unidentified. Markers CD45RO/CCR7/CD25/CD127/CD95/CD27 served to sort CD4+ naive, central memory, regulatory and stem cell-like memory cells. Expressed TCRB transcripts were sequenced, since all the RNA that had been isolated was reverse transcribed. Profiling relied on immunoSEQ multiplex PCR, and the TCRdb table lists in-frame clones only, not all of them. The table has around 310,000 clones, approximately 12% seen once. The CDR3 loop spans 20 amino acids. Trimming at V came to 3 bases and at J to 0 bases, leaving 12 bases not matched to a gene.

The specimen was naive CD4+ T cells from blood. This receptor was identified in a woman between 18 and 29 years old with type 1 diabetes. The chain combines TRBV23-1 with TRBJ1-5, with TRBD1 identical over 12 bases. TRBV23-1 is given ORF status, its function remaining uncertain. The CDR3 sequence is CASSQGQGAIRIDSNQPQHF. The CDR3 DNA sequence: TGCGCCAGCAGTCAGGGACAGGGGGCGATCCGGATAGATAGCAATCAGCCCCAGCATTTT.